One T cell receptor beta chain is described in this entry. Its antigen is not known. The data stem from a study of shared clonotypes between healthy human individuals. Study-level information: Three plates were used per donor for CD4 naive, three for CD4 memory, two for CD8 naive and one for CD8 memory.

The V and J ends lost 0 bases and 5 bases respectively, with 17 bases between them. The germline CDR1 and CDR2 sequences are SGHRS and YFSETQ. This CDR3 has 17 amino acids. The genomic DNA of each subset was split evenly across several immunoSEQ plates. Profiling relied on immunoSEQ multiplex PCR, and the TCRdb table lists in-frame clones only, not all of them. The table shows 950,000 to 1,100,000 clones, with more than 75% occurring only once. Study observations and caveats: In the sorted subsets, rarefaction showed sequencing was incomplete despite large depth. The generation probabilities recorded for non-shared clonotypes fell below those of clonotypes shared by all four donors.

The origin of this receptor is a man aged 18-30 years in good health. Some clones in this sample may be carry-over from other donors' samples. Sequencing was carried out using memory CD4+ T cells from PBMCs. Subset denoted: CD45RA-negative fraction. The V call is TRBV5-1, the J call TRBJ2-2, with D possibly matching TRBD1 (6 bases). The CDR3 region has the DNA TGCGCCAGCAGCTTGGCCGGCAGGCAACAGGGTACCGGGGAGCTGTTTTTT. Translation gives CASSLAGRQQGTGELFF.